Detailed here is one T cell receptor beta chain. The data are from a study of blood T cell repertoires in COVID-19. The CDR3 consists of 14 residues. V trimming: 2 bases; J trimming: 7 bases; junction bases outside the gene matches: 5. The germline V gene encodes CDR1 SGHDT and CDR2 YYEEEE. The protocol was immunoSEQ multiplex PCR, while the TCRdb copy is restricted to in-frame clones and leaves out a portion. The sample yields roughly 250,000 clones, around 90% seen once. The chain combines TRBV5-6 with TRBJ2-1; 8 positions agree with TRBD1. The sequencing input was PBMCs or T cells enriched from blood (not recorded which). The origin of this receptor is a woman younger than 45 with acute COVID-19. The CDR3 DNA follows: TGTGCCAGCAGCTTTGGACAGGGTGGGAATGAGCAGTTCTTC. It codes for CASSFGQGGNEQFF. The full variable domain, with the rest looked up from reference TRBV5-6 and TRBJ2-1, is DAGVTQSPTHLIKTRGQQVTLRCSPKSGHDTVSWYQQALGQGPQFIFQYYEEEERQRGNFPDRFSGHQFPNYSSELNVNALLLGDSALYLCASSFGQGGNEQFFGPGTRLTVL.